The next 16 T cell receptor beta chains were all read from a single sample in a study of cytomegalovirus exposure and HLA in healthy donors. 60 Vbeta and 13 Jbeta primers were used in PCR. The table came from immunoSEQ multiplex PCR; TCRdb's copy has only in-frame clones and leaves some out. Among about 140,000 clones listed, 82% were seen once. The sequenced material came from PBMCs. The receptor set was obtained from a man aged 18-30 years in good health and CMV-seropositive.

The gene calls are TRBV5-6 and TRBJ1-2; D may be TRBD1 (6 bases). Trimming took 4 bases from V and 6 from J, leaving 13 bases between them. The CDR3 totals 13 residues. From germline, CDR1 is SGHDT and CDR2 YYEEEE. This chain's CDR3 is CASSRDTRDGYTF. Here the CDR3 DNA reads TGTGCCAGCAGCCGGGACACCCGCGATGGCTACACCTTC.

The rearrangement uses TRBV28 and TRBJ1-1, with 8 bases lining up with TRBD1. The CDR3 totals 15 residues. Germline values: CDR1 MDHEN, CDR2 SYDVKM. Unmatched junction bases numbered 5, after V lost 5 bases and J lost 0 bases. The CDR3 is CASSLIRGLNTEAFF. Written as DNA, the CDR3 is TGTGCCAGCAGTCTCATCAGGGGGCTGAACACTGAAGCTTTCTTT.

The chain has TRBV5-4 and TRBJ1-2; D not certain. The CDR3 has 14 amino acids. Germline loops: CDR1 SGHNT, CDR2 YYREEE (reference sequence). V lost 2 bases to trimming and J lost 0 bases, with 8 bases between them. CDR3 amino acids: CASSFRAANYGYTF. The CDR3, as DNA: TGTGCCAGCAGCTTTCGAGCCGCTAACTATGGCTACACCTTC. Complete variable domain (other parts from reference TRBV5-4 and TRBJ1-2): ETGVTQSPTHLIKTRGQQVTLRCSSQSGHNTVSWYQQALGQGPQFIFQYYREEENGRGNFPPRFSGLQFPNYSSELNVNALELDDSALYLCASSFRAANYGYTFGSGTRLTVV.

This clone was recorded once. The chain links TRBV7-9 to TRBJ2-6; 7 bases are shared with TRBD1. Per germline, CDR1 SEHNR and CDR2 FQNEAQ (reference sequence). The V segment lost 3 bases and the J segment 2 bases; nucleotides outside the gene matches: 1. The CDR3 has 15 amino acids. The chain's CDR3 is CASSFTGAGANVLTF. The CDR3 region has the DNA TGTGCCAGCAGCTTTACAGGGGCTGGGGCCAACGTCCTGACTTTC.

The V call is TRBV7-9, the J call TRBJ1-5, with D uncertain. CDR3 length equals 13 residues. Germline CDR1 and CDR2: SEHNR and FQNEAQ (reference sequence). The V end lost 5 bases, the J end lost 13 bases, and 18 bases lay between the germline ends. Here the CDR3 DNA reads TGTGCCAGCAGCCCCCAAGCAGACAAAAGACAGCATTTT. Its translation is CASSPQADKRQHF.

The chain uses TRBV29-1 and TRBJ2-7; 7 bases are shared with TRBD2. Germline values: CDR1 SQVTM, CDR2 ANQGSEA. V was pared by 2 bases and J by 4 bases, with 14 bases of the junction left unmatched. The CDR3 runs 16 residues. The CDR3 nucleotides are TGCAGCGTTGAATCCCTAGCGGACCGGGTCGGGTACGAGCAGTACTTC. It yields the protein CSVESLADRVGYEQYF.

J is TRBJ2-4 and V is TRBV7-8; TRBD2 might be the D (7 bases). Germline values: CDR1 SGHVS, CDR2 FQNEAQ. The CDR3 runs to 15 residues. Trimming removed 1 base from V and 3 bases from J, with 10 bases in between. CDR3 loop: CASSLGGGDKNIQYF. In DNA, the CDR3 is TGTGCCAGCAGCTTAGGAGGGGGGGACAAAAACATTCAGTACTTC.

This clone has only a few counts. The CDR3 is CATSRAQGHGYTF. As DNA, the CDR3 is TGTGCCACCAGCAGAGCCCAGGGTCATGGCTACACCTTC. The chain links TRBV15 to TRBJ1-2; perhaps TRBD1 as D (5 bases). Germline V gives CDR1 LNHNV, CDR2 YYDKDF (reference sequence). V lost 1 base to trimming and J lost 6 bases, with 9 bases between them. The CDR3 length is 13 residues.

This clone was seen more than once but under ten times. DNA for the CDR3: TGTGCCTCGACTGGACAGCGAAACACTGAAGCTTTCTTT. This gives the protein CASTGQRNTEAFF. The chain employs TRBV19 and TRBJ1-1; maybe TRBD1 (6 bases). CDR3 length: 13 amino acids. CDR1 is LNHDA and CDR2 is SQIVND in the germline V gene (reference sequence). V lost 11 bases to trimming and J lost 2 bases, with 15 bases between them.

CDR3 residues: CASSSLGHTEAFF. In DNA, the CDR3 is TGTGCCAGCAGCTCACTAGGGCACACTGAAGCTTTCTTT. The chain links TRBV7-3 to TRBJ1-1, with D uncertain. With 4 bases removed from V and 3 bases from J, the gap between germline ends came to 9 bases. Germline loops: CDR1 SGHTA, CDR2 FQGTGA. The CDR3 length is 13 residues.

The chain's CDR3 is CASSGGFEDTQYF. DNA for the CDR3: TGTGCCAGCAGCGGGGGCTTCGAGGATACGCAGTATTTT. V gene TRBV7-9 combines with J gene TRBJ2-3, with a weak D call TRBD1 (6 bases). Between the trimmed V and J ends, which lost 5 bases and 6 bases, there was a span of 12 bases. Per the germline V gene, CDR1 is SEHNR and CDR2 is FQNEAQ (reference sequence). This CDR3 is 13 amino acids long.

The CDR3 nucleotides read TGTGCCAGCAGTTCCGATCCCCCGGGACTAGCGGGAGGTCGGCCTAATGAGCAGTTCTTC. Its protein is CASSSDPPGLAGGRPNEQFF. This chain links TRBV27 with TRBJ2-1, with 15 bases lining up with TRBD2. Germline V gives CDR1 MNHEY, CDR2 SMNVEV (reference sequence). Losses at the gene ends were 4 bases for V and 7 bases for J; bases not matched to a gene: 17. CDR3 length equals 20 residues.

This clone has only a few counts. The rearrangement links TRBV4-1 to TRBJ2-5; a possible D gene is TRBD1 (6 bases). The CDR3 is 15 residues long. CDR1 and CDR2 from the germline V gene are MGHRA and YSYEKL. Trimming removed 1 base at V and 6 bases at J, with 15 bases between. The CDR3 region is CASSQGTVTIKTQYF. The CDR3 nucleotides are TGCGCCAGCAGCCAAGGGACAGTTACCATAAAGACCCAGTACTTC.

V is TRBV7-9 and J is TRBJ2-7, with a weak D call TRBD2 (6 bases). Per the germline V gene, CDR1 is SEHNR and CDR2 is FQNEAQ (reference sequence). The CDR3 has 14 residues. The V gene lost 1 base and the J gene lost 3 bases, with 10 bases spanning the gap. The CDR3 loop reads CASSLVGGNYEQYF. CDR3 DNA sequence: TGTGCCAGCAGCTTAGTGGGGGGAAACTACGAGCAGTACTTC.

The chain is built from TRBV10-3 and TRBJ2-7, with 9 nucleotides matching TRBD1. The J segment lost 0 bases and the V segment lost 3 bases, leaving 3 bases of the junction unmatched. Germline V gene data show CDR1 as ENHRY and CDR2 as SYGVKD. The CDR3 length is 15 residues. CDR3 in DNA: TGTGCCATCAGTGAAACAGGGGGCTACTCCTACGAGCAGTACTTC. Translated, it gives CAISETGGYSYEQYF.

This clone was observed a few times. This chain links TRBV5-1 with TRBJ1-2; perhaps TRBD1 as D (6 bases). V was cut by 6 bases and J by 5 bases, with 29 bases left in between. CDR3 length: 18 amino acids. CDR1 SGHRS and CDR2 YFSETQ come from the germline V gene. CDR3 in DNA: TGCGCCAGCATATCTCAACCGGGACAAGAGGCCCTACGATATGGCTACACCTTC. This translates into CASISQPGQEALRYGYTF.